The 30 T cell receptor beta chains below all came from one sample that was sequenced in a study of blood T cell repertoires in COVID-19. Sequenced by immunoSEQ multiplex PCR; TCRdb stores in-frame clones only, minus some. In the table there are about 210,000 clones, about 84% of which are singletons. Sequences were obtained from peripheral blood. Receptors were obtained from a human donor in a cohort sampled during active COVID-19.

The CDR3 protein is CASSSGWGGSYNEQFF. The DNA of the CDR3 is TGTGCCAGCAGCTCCGGCTGGGGGGGCTCCTACAATGAGCAGTTCTTC. This chain uses TRBV5-6 with TRBJ2-1; TRBD2 aligns across 7 bases. The CDR3 is 16 amino acids. Germline CDR1 and CDR2: SGHDT and YYEEEE. J was trimmed by 0 bases and V by 3 bases; bases with no gene match: 6.

A single count supports this clone. The chain has TRBV7-2 and TRBJ1-2, with 7 bases lining up with TRBD1. V lost 1 base, J lost 8 bases, and 7 bases stayed unmatched. Germline lookup yields CDR1 SGHTA and CDR2 FQGNSA. The CDR3 has 14 residues. CDR3 amino acids: CASSLVSPTGGYTF. The CDR3 region has the DNA TGTGCCAGCAGCTTAGTAAGCCCGACAGGGGGCTACACCTTC.

The chain couples TRBV5-6 to TRBJ2-1; D may be TRBD2 (5 bases). V gave up 4 bases and J gave up 0 bases, with 14 bases separating them. CDR3 length equals 16 residues. Germline loops: CDR1 SGHDT, CDR2 YYEEEE. For the CDR3, the DNA is TGTGCCAGCAGCCCGTTGGGAGAGGGCTCCTACAATGAGCAGTTCTTC. Translation: CASSPLGEGSYNEQFF. The complete variable domain, with remaining parts taken from reference TRBV5-6 and TRBJ2-1, reads DAGVTQSPTHLIKTRGQQVTLRCSPKSGHDTVSWYQQALGQGPQFIFQYYEEEERQRGNFPDRFSGHQFPNYSSELNVNALLLGDSALYLCASSPLGEGSYNEQFFGPGTRLTVL.

This chain links TRBV28 with TRBJ1-3, with 10 bases that match TRBD1. With V trimmed by 5 bases and J by 2 bases, 3 bases remained unmatched. This CDR3 is 15 amino acids long. Looked up from germline, CDR1 is MDHEN and CDR2 is SYDVKM. In nucleotides, the CDR3 is TGTGCCAGCAGTACGGACAGGGGGACTGGAAACACCATATATTTT. Its protein is CASSTDRGTGNTIYF.

The chain links TRBV11-3 to TRBJ2-3; 8 bases line up with TRBD1. With 4 bases clipped from V and 4 bases from J, the junction kept 7 bases outside the gene matches. The CDR3 loop spans 15 amino acids. The germline CDR1 and CDR2 sequences are SGHNT and YENEEA. In nucleotides, the CDR3 is TGTGCCAGCAGCTCCCGACAGGGGATCTCAGATACGCAGTATTTT. It translates to CASSSRQGISDTQYF.

The chain is built from TRBV9 and TRBJ2-1; TRBD2 aligns across 9 bases. Unmatched junction bases numbered 7, after V lost 3 bases and J lost 6 bases. The CDR3 is 15 residues long. Germline V gene lookup returns CDR1 SGDLS and CDR2 YYNGEE. The CDR3 nucleotides are TGTGCCAGCAGCGCTGTAGCGGGGGACCTCAATGAGCAGTTCTTC. It translates to CASSAVAGDLNEQFF.

This rearrangement joins TRBV5-1 to TRBJ2-2; a possible D gene is TRBD1 (6 bases). CDR3 length equals 16 residues. The germline V gene encodes CDR1 SGHRS and CDR2 YFSETQ. Between the trimmed V and J ends, which lost 2 bases and 0 bases, there was a span of 11 bases. Here the CDR3 DNA reads TGCGCCAGCAGCTTAACCGGGACACCGAACACCGGGGAGCTGTTTTTT. This translates into CASSLTGTPNTGELFF.

V and J are TRBV6-5 and TRBJ2-1; D is unresolved. Looked up from germline, CDR1 is MNHEY and CDR2 is SVGAGI. Trimming left V 5 bases short and J 0 bases short, with 8 bases between. CDR3 length: 14 amino acids. CDR3: CASSLISSYNEQFF. In nucleotides, the CDR3 is TGTGCCAGCAGTCTAATTAGCTCCTACAATGAGCAGTTCTTC.

The chain carries TRBV5-4 and TRBJ2-7, with a possible D match to TRBD1 (6 bases). Germline lookup yields CDR1 SGHNT and CDR2 YYREEE (reference sequence). V shed 4 bases and J shed 4 bases, with 18 bases lying between them. The CDR3 spans 15 residues. CDR3 residues: CASSPTQDRPYEQYF. CDR3 in DNA: TGTGCCAGCAGCCCTACCCAGGACAGACCATACGAGCAGTACTTC.

CDR3 in amino acids: CASSEGGWQGGYTF. Written as DNA, the CDR3 is TGTGCCAGCAGTGAAGGGGGTTGGCAGGGCGGCTACACCTTC. The J gene is TRBJ1-2, the V gene TRBV6-1, with D possibly being TRBD1 (5 bases). Germline values: CDR1 MNHNS, CDR2 SASEGT. The CDR3 covers 14 residues. V was shortened by 1 base and J by 8 bases, with 14 bases between the two germline ends.

As to this clone: Within the sample, other DNA sequences also encode this same CDR3. The genes are TRBV3-1 (or the pseudogene TRBV3-2) and TRBJ2-2; D might be TRBD2 (6 bases). V gave up 1 base and J gave up 2 bases, with 8 bases separating them. Germline V lookup: CDR1 LGHDT, CDR2 YNNKEL (reference sequence). There are 15 residues in the CDR3. The CDR3 nucleotides read TGTGCCAGCAGCCAAGGGGGACTCAACACCGGGGAGCTGTTTTTT. This codes for CASSQGGLNTGELFF.

The chain combines TRBV27 with TRBJ2-1; TRBD1 matches 10 bases. This CDR3 has 13 residues. Germline V gives CDR1 MNHEY, CDR2 SMNVEV (reference sequence). Trimming removed 7 bases from V and 8 bases from J; junction bases left unmatched: 5. As DNA, the CDR3 is TGTGCCAGCACCGGGACAGGGGTGGATGAGCAGTTCTTC. Encoded protein: CASTGTGVDEQFF.

At least ten counts were recorded for this clone. J is TRBJ2-7 and V is TRBV7-9, with 15 bases matching TRBD2. The CDR3 is 17 amino acids. V lost 4 bases and J lost 2; bases outside the gene matches: 6. The germline V gene has CDR1 SEHNR and CDR2 FQNEAQ (reference sequence). CDR3 nucleotide sequence: TGTGCCAGCAGCTCGGGACTAGCGGGAGGCATCACCTACGAGCAGTACTTC. Translating gives CASSSGLAGGITYEQYF.

V and J are TRBV14 and TRBJ1-6; no clear D gene. The germline V gene has CDR1 SGHDN and CDR2 FVKESK. V gave up 3 bases and J gave up 10 bases, with 10 bases separating them. The CDR3 has 13 amino acids. The CDR3 coding sequence is TGTGCCAGCAGCCAGACGGCAGGATCACCCCTCCACTTT. Residues: CASSQTAGSPLHF.

The count of this clone is one. This may come from a read error, since a much larger clone is one base off. The identical CDR3 is also encoded by other nucleotide sequences in the sample. J is TRBJ1-1 and V is TRBV15; the D gene is possibly TRBD1 (5 bases). CDR1 is LNHNV, CDR2 YYDKDF, per germline (reference sequence). CDR3 size: 15 residues. V was trimmed by 1 base and J by 1 base, leaving 10 bases between them. The DNA for the CDR3 is TGTGCCACCAGCAGAGTGGCCAGGGCGAACACTGAAGCTTTCTTT. Translating gives CATSRVARANTEAFF.

In its sample, this clone was seen a few times. CDR3 residues: CATSGGQGSETQYF. In DNA form, the CDR3 reads TGTGCCACCAGCGGGGGACAGGGCTCGGAGACCCAGTACTTC. The rearrangement links TRBV15 to TRBJ2-5, with 9 positions matching TRBD1. This CDR3 is 14 amino acids long. After removal of 5 bases from V and 5 bases from J, the junction contained 6 bases not matched to a gene. Germline V gene data show CDR1 as LNHNV and CDR2 as YYDKDF (reference sequence).

The V and J genes are TRBV9 and TRBJ2-3, with 7 bases identical to TRBD1. The CDR3 loop spans 18 amino acids. The junction had 16 bases not matched to a gene; V was cut back by 3 bases and J by 3 bases. Per the germline V gene, CDR1 is SGDLS and CDR2 is YYNGEE. CDR3 sequence: CASSGPAGTELRTDTQYF. CDR3 sequence (DNA): TGTGCCAGCAGCGGCCCCGCCGGGACAGAGCTGAGGACAGATACGCAGTATTTT.

This clone is a singleton in its sample. The V and J genes are TRBV27 and TRBJ1-5; no definite D call. V gave up 2 bases and J gave up 1 base, with 9 bases separating them. Germline lookup yields CDR1 MNHEY and CDR2 SMNVEV (reference sequence). This CDR3 has 15 amino acids. As DNA, the CDR3 is TGTGCCAGCAGTTTAGGCCGCCTGAGCAATCAGCCCCAGCATTTT. Amino acids: CASSLGRLSNQPQHF.

V and J are TRBV7-2 and TRBJ2-4; 8 bases are shared with TRBD1. Trimming cost V 5 bases and J 13 bases; bases outside gene matches: 13. The length of the CDR3 is 14 residues. Germline CDR1 reads SGHTA; CDR2 reads FQGNSA. This CDR3 reads CASSGGQVIKGQYF. The CDR3 nucleotides are TGTGCCAGCAGCGGGGGACAGGTAATCAAGGGACAGTACTTC.

This clone has a handful of counts. The V gene is TRBV6-1, the J gene TRBJ1-6; 9 bases map to TRBD1. With V trimmed by 0 bases and J by 9 bases, 3 bases remained unmatched. CDR3 length equals 15 residues. CDR1 is MNHNS and CDR2 is SASEGT in the germline V gene. The CDR3 sequence: CASSEAGTGISPLHF. As DNA, the CDR3 is TGTGCCAGCAGTGAAGCAGGGACAGGGATTTCACCCCTCCACTTT.

J is TRBJ2-2 and V is TRBV10-3; weak D call: TRBD1 (7 bases). CDR3 length: 14 amino acids. The V gene's germline CDR1 is ENHRY and CDR2 SYGVKD. V lost 5 bases, J lost 6 bases, and 13 bases lay in between. CDR3 sequence reads: CAISQGGLSGELFF. The CDR3 DNA reads TGTGCCATCAGTCAGGGGGGATTATCCGGGGAGCTGTTTTTT.

This clone was seen only a few times. The chain couples TRBV6-7 to TRBJ2-3; a weak D match, TRBD2 (7 bases). TRBV6-7 counts as an open reading frame of uncertain function. The CDR3 spans 15 residues. V lost 7 bases to trimming and J lost 2 bases, with 16 bases between them. The CDR3 sequence: CASKRKGGTTDTQYF. The CDR3, as DNA: TGTGCCAGCAAACGCAAGGGGGGGACCACAGATACGCAGTATTTT.

With respect to this clone: A read error may account for a junction end that differs from germline. The chain is built from TRBV2 and TRBJ1-3; 9 positions match TRBD1. This CDR3 spans 11 amino acids. CDR1 is SNHLY and CDR2 is FYNNEI in the germline V gene. The CDR3 region has the DNA TGTGCCAGCAGTTTACAGGGGGCCGGAGAGTTT. Its protein is CASSLQGAGEF.

The rearrangement links TRBV11-2 to TRBJ2-3; 9 bases align to TRBD2. V lost 5 bases and J lost 2; bases outside the gene matches: 8. This CDR3 comprises 16 residues. CDR1 SGHAT and CDR2 FQNNGV come from the germline V gene. The DNA of the CDR3 is TGTGCCAGCAGCCCCCGACTAGCGGTCTTCACAGATACGCAGTATTTT. Residues: CASSPRLAVFTDTQYF.

CDR3 bases: TGTGCCAGCAGTTACTCAAGCAGGGGTCGTGGCTACACCTTC. Encoded protein: CASSYSSRGRGYTF. The chain recombines TRBV6-5 with TRBJ1-2, with D maybe TRBD1 (6 bases). This CDR3 contains 14 residues. Trimming left V 0 bases short and J 7 bases short, with 12 bases between. The germline V gene encodes CDR1 MNHEY and CDR2 SVGAGI.

The chain joins TRBV12-2 to TRBJ2-5; the DNA was not used to check the table's D call, TRBD2. TRBV12-2 is a pseudogene locus. The CDR3 length is 16 residues. CDR3: CASPKGLAGPTETQYF. The CDR3 DNA reads as TGTGCAAGTCCCAAGGGACTAGCGGGGCCCACGGAGACCCAGTACTTC.

V usage is TRBV4-2 and J usage is TRBJ1-1; 7 bases are shared with TRBD1. From germline, CDR1 is LGHNA and CDR2 YNFKEQ. The CDR3 contains 13 residues. V was pared by 3 bases and J by 7 bases, with 5 bases of the junction left unmatched. Here the CDR3 reads CASSHRQGDEAFF. The CDR3 bases are TGTGCCAGCAGCCATCGACAGGGTGATGAAGCTTTCTTT.

In nucleotides, the CDR3 is TGTGCTAGTGGCCGGGACAGGGGGTTCTACAATGAGCAGTTCTTC. The encoded protein is CASGRDRGFYNEQFF. The chain carries TRBV12-5 and TRBJ2-1; 11 positions match TRBD1. V lost 6 bases and J lost 3; bases outside the gene matches: 4. The CDR3 consists of 15 residues. Germline CDR1 reads LGHNT; CDR2 reads FRNRAP.

The chain has TRBV19 and TRBJ1-3, with 9 nucleotides matching TRBD1. With 3 bases clipped from V and 2 bases from J, the junction kept 2 bases outside the gene matches. There are 15 residues in the CDR3. Per germline, CDR1 LNHDA and CDR2 SQIVND (reference sequence). CDR3 DNA sequence: TGTGCCAGTAGTATCGGGACAGGGACTGGAAACACCATATATTTT. Encoded protein: CASSIGTGTGNTIYF.

J is TRBJ1-2 and V is TRBV19; possibly TRBD1 for D (5 bases). Trimming took off 7 bases at V and 7 bases at J, with 16 bases between the two ends. CDR1 LNHDA and CDR2 SQIVND come from the germline V gene (reference sequence). The CDR3 is 13 residues long. CDR3 coding DNA: TGTGCCAGTATGGGACTACCTTTGGCTGGCTACACCTTC. It yields the protein CASMGLPLAGYTF. Together with reference TRBV19 and TRBJ1-2, the CDR3 gives the full variable domain: DGGITQSPKYLFRKEGQNVTLSCEQNLNHDAMYWYRQDPGQGLRLIYYSQIVNDFQKGDIAEGYSVSREKKESFPLTVTSAQKNPTAFYLCASMGLPLAGYTFGSGTRLTVV.